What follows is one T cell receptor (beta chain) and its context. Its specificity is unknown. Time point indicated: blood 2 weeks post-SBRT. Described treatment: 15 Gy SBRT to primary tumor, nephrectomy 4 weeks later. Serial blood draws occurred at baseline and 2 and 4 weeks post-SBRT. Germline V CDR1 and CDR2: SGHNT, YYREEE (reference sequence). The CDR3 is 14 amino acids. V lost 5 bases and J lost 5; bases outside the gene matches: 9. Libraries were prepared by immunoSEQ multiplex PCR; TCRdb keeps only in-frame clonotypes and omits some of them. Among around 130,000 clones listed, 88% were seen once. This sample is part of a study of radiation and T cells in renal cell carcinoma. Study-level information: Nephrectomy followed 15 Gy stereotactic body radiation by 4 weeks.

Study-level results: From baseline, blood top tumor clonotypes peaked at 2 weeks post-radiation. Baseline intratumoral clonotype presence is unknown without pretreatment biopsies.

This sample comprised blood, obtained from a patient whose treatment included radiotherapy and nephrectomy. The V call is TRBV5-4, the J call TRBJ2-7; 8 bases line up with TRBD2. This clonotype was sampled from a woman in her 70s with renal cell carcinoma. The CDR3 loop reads CASSKETSVHEQYF. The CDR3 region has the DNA TGTGCCAGCAGTAAGGAGACTAGCGTCCACGAGCAGTACTTC.